These 18 T cell receptor beta chains were sequenced from one sample in a study of shared clonotypes between healthy human individuals. Using immunoSEQ multiplex PCR, the repertoire was profiled, and TCRdb retains in-frame clones only, with some absent. The data hold around 2.1 million clones, with around 95% observed a single time. Sequencing was performed on naive CD4+ T cells sorted from blood. This sample's subset: CD45RA+ positively selected. The receptors were gathered from a man aged 18-30 years in good health.

The gene calls are TRBV4-1 and TRBJ1-2; weak D call: TRBD1 (6 bases). The germline V gene has CDR1 MGHRA and CDR2 YSYEKL. V gave up 1 base and J gave up 6 bases, with 18 bases separating them. The CDR3 has 16 amino acids. The CDR3 nucleotides read TGCGCCAGCAGCCAAGTACAGGGCATCGTTCCGGATGGCTACACCTTC. This gives the protein CASSQVQGIVPDGYTF.

For this clone: Other DNA sequences in the same sample also yield this CDR3. The J gene is TRBJ2-3, the V gene TRBV7-9, with D tentatively TRBD1 (6 bases). Trimming left V 2 bases short and J 2 bases short, with 8 bases between. The CDR3 contains 14 residues. CDR1 is SEHNR, CDR2 FQNEAQ, per germline (reference sequence). CDR3 sequence reads: CASSLTGYTDTQYF. DNA for the CDR3: TGTGCCAGCAGCTTAACAGGGTACACAGATACGCAGTATTTT.

The V and J genes are TRBV7-2 and TRBJ1-1, with D hard to call. This CDR3 comprises 13 residues. V lost 5 bases and J 2 bases, leaving 9 bases between the germline ends. From germline, CDR1 is SGHTA and CDR2 FQGNSA. CDR3 DNA: TGTGCCAGCAGCGTAACAGAAAACACTGAAGCTTTCTTT. Protein sequence: CASSVTENTEAFF.

This chain's CDR3 is CASSPLDRGGTEAFF. The CDR3 coding sequence is TGTGCCAGCAGCCCATTGGACAGGGGAGGCACTGAAGCTTTCTTT. The rearrangement joins TRBV5-6 to TRBJ1-1; 9 nucleotides line up with TRBD1. The V segment lost 4 bases and the J segment 4 bases; nucleotides outside the gene matches: 8. Germline assignment: CDR1 SGHDT and CDR2 YYEEEE. CDR3 length equals 15 residues.

Details on this clone: Other DNA sequences in this specimen translate into the identical CDR3. The chain's CDR3 is CASSLGDRNTEAFF. The CDR3 coding sequence is TGTGCCAGCAGCCTGGGGGACAGGAACACTGAAGCTTTCTTT. J is TRBJ1-1 and V is TRBV7-2, with 7 bases matching TRBD1. The CDR3 covers 14 residues. Germline CDR1 and CDR2: SGHTA and FQGNSA. The trim removed 5 bases at V and 1 base at J, leaving 4 bases unmatched.

The chain links TRBV5-6 to TRBJ2-1; TRBD1 aligns across 12 bases. This CDR3 has 15 amino acids. Germline values: CDR1 SGHDT, CDR2 YYEEEE. Trimming cost V 6 bases and J 9 bases; bases outside gene matches: 10. The CDR3 here is CASNPRGQGAGEQFF. The CDR3 DNA sequence: TGTGCCAGCAACCCCCGGGGACAGGGGGCAGGTGAGCAGTTCTTC.

The rearrangement joins TRBV30 to TRBJ2-5; D is possibly TRBD1 (5 bases). Trimming removed 3 bases at V and 1 base at J, with 9 bases between. The CDR3 has 13 amino acids. CDR1 and CDR2 (germline): GTSNPN, SVGIG (reference sequence). CDR3 region: CAWSLGVQETQYF. In DNA, the CDR3 is TGTGCCTGGAGCCTAGGGGTCCAAGAGACCCAGTACTTC.

The chain has TRBV5-1 and TRBJ2-3, with TRBD2 matching 7 bases. J gave up 0 bases and V 5 bases, and 3 bases lay outside the gene matches. The CDR3 runs to 14 residues. Germline V gene sequence: CDR1 SGHRS, CDR2 YFSETQ. The CDR3 sequence: CASSTGGSTDTQYF. The CDR3, as DNA: TGCGCCAGCAGTACGGGAGGAAGCACAGATACGCAGTATTTT.

The chain couples TRBV28 to TRBJ1-1, with D maybe TRBD1 (6 bases). The CDR3 contains 15 residues. V was pared by 7 bases and J by 5 bases, with 20 bases between. Germline CDR1 is MDHEN and CDR2 is SYDVKM. CDR3 protein: CASISLGRGRTEAFF. CDR3 sequence (DNA): TGTGCCAGCATTTCCCTGGGGAGGGGGAGAACTGAAGCTTTCTTT.

The V call is TRBV6-5, the J call TRBJ1-6, with D hard to call. The CDR3 is 12 amino acids. The germline V gene has CDR1 MNHEY and CDR2 SVGAGI. Trimming pared 4 bases from V and 10 bases from J, leaving 8 bases between. CDR3 sequence reads: CASSSASSPLHF. The DNA for the CDR3 is TGTGCCAGCAGTTCCGCGTCCTCACCCCTCCACTTT.

This sequence joins TRBV10-3 and TRBJ2-2, with a weak D call TRBD2 (6 bases). V lost 4 bases to trimming and J lost 1 base, with 10 bases between them. Germline V gene data show CDR1 as ENHRY and CDR2 as SYGVKD. The CDR3 covers 15 residues. Here the CDR3 reads CAISGGGLNTGELFF. The CDR3 coding sequence is TGTGCCATCAGTGGGGGAGGACTGAACACCGGGGAGCTGTTTTTT.

J is TRBJ2-2 and V is TRBV27; TRBD2 matches at 15 bases. V gave up 4 bases and J gave up 0 bases; unmatched junction bases: 6. Germline CDR1 is MNHEY and CDR2 is SMNVEV (reference sequence). The CDR3 spans 19 residues. CDR3 amino acids: CASSSGLAGGRSNTGELFF. The CDR3 nucleotides read TGTGCCAGCAGTTCAGGACTAGCGGGGGGGCGATCGAACACCGGGGAGCTGTTTTTT.

Only one count was recorded for this clone. The J gene is TRBJ1-2, the V gene TRBV6-1, with D maybe TRBD1 (5 bases). The CDR3 is 15 residues long. Germline V lookup: CDR1 MNHNS, CDR2 SASEGT. Trimming removed 2 bases at V and 8 bases at J, with 18 bases between. DNA for the CDR3: TGTGCCAGCAGTGAACTAATGGCAGGGATAGTAGGCTACACCTTC. Translation gives CASSELMAGIVGYTF.

CDR3 protein: CASSVGEPLSSYEQYF. CDR3 nucleotide sequence: TGTGCCAGCAGCGTGGGTGAGCCGCTTTCCTCCTACGAGCAGTACTTC. This rearrangement joins TRBV9 to TRBJ2-7, with no clear D. Per germline, CDR1 SGDLS and CDR2 YYNGEE. The CDR3 loop spans 16 amino acids. The V end lost 2 bases, the J end lost 0 bases, and 15 bases lay between the germline ends.

This chain joins TRBV5-1 and TRBJ2-5; perhaps TRBD1 as D (5 bases). V lost 0 bases to trimming and J lost 5 bases, with 11 bases between them. The CDR3 is 14 residues long. Per the germline V gene, CDR1 is SGHRS and CDR2 is YFSETQ. The CDR3 nucleotides are TGCGCCAGCAGCTTGGAAACGCCAGGGGAGACCCAGTACTTC. Encoded protein: CASSLETPGETQYF.

The V gene is TRBV7-9, the J gene TRBJ1-1; no clear D gene. With 6 bases removed from V and 1 base from J, the gap between germline ends came to 9 bases. The CDR3 spans 13 residues. Germline-derived CDR1 and CDR2 are SEHNR and FQNEAQ (reference sequence). CDR3 nucleotide sequence: TGTGCCAGCAGATCAGAATCGAACACTGAAGCTTTCTTT. It encodes CASRSESNTEAFF.

As for this clone: The sample has other DNA sequences that encode this CDR3 too. The chain uses TRBV28 and TRBJ1-5; D might be TRBD1 (5 bases). The CDR3 has 13 residues. CDR1 and CDR2 from the germline V gene are MDHEN and SYDVKM. Trimming left V 6 bases short and J 1 base short, with 7 bases between. The CDR3 DNA sequence: TGTGCCAGCAGCCGACAGAGCAATCAGCCCCAGCATTTT. Translation: CASSRQSNQPQHF. Filled out from reference TRBV28 and TRBJ1-5, the complete variable domain reads DVKVTQSSRYLVKRTGEKVFLECVQDMDHENMFWYRQDPGLGLRLIYFSYDVKMKEKGDIPEGYSVSREKKERFSLILESASTNQTSMYLCASSRQSNQPQHFGDGTRLSIL.

CDR3 sequence: CASSFPTINTGELFF. CDR3 DNA sequence: TGTGCCAGCAGTTTCCCTACTATTAACACCGGGGAGCTGTTTTTT. This chain links TRBV7-9 with TRBJ2-2; D unresolved. CDR1 SEHNR and CDR2 FQNEAQ come from the germline V gene (reference sequence). The V gene lost 6 bases and the J gene lost 2 bases, with 13 bases spanning the gap. The length of the CDR3 is 15 residues.